Below are 25 T cell receptor beta chains sequenced from a single sample in a study of CD8+ T cells in alopecia areata. cDNA serving as the sequencing template came from extracted, reverse transcribed RNA. The protocol was immunoSEQ multiplex PCR, while the TCRdb copy is restricted to in-frame clones and leaves out a portion. Counted here are about 98,000 clones, 35% to 50% occurring once; the ten biggest clones make up approximately 0.79%. The sequenced material came from CD4+ T cells sorted from blood. All receptors derive from a human donor with alopecia areata.

The J gene is TRBJ2-7, the V gene TRBV2; 7 bases match TRBD2. This CDR3 has 18 amino acids. Germline loops: CDR1 SNHLY, CDR2 FYNNEI. Trimming took 2 bases from V and 2 from J; bases not matched to a gene: 15. The CDR3 is CASSESGRLTSPTYEQYF. For the CDR3, the DNA is TGTGCCAGCAGTGAATCAGGGCGGTTGACTAGCCCCACCTACGAGCAGTACTTC.

The V call is TRBV29-1, the J call TRBJ1-1; D is ambiguous. CDR1 is SQVTM and CDR2 is ANQGSEA in the germline V gene. The V end lost 4 bases, the J end lost 1 base, and 13 bases lay between the germline ends. The CDR3 runs 14 residues. The CDR3 DNA follows: TGCAGCGTTGGCTCGGGAATACGGAACACTGAAGCTTTCTTT. Protein product: CSVGSGIRNTEAFF.

CDR3 amino acids: CASSPNRYSESYEQYF. The CDR3 nucleotides read TGTGCCAGCAGTCCCAACCGATATAGCGAGAGCTACGAGCAGTACTTC. The rearrangement links TRBV28 to TRBJ2-7; D may be TRBD2 (5 bases). CDR1 and CDR2 from the germline V gene are MDHEN and SYDVKM. This CDR3 is built from 16 residues. Trimming removed 5 bases at V and 3 bases at J, with 20 bases between.

This chain uses TRBV30 with TRBJ2-3, with a tentative D call TRBD1 (5 bases). With 5 bases removed from V and 2 bases from J, the gap between germline ends came to 14 bases. Germline loops: CDR1 GTSNPN, CDR2 SVGIG (reference sequence). CDR3 length equals 14 residues. CDR3 coding DNA: TGTGCCTGGGGGGCTTTGCGGAACACAGATACGCAGTATTTT. It is translated as CAWGALRNTDTQYF. Supplemented by reference TRBV30 and TRBJ2-3, the full variable domain reads SQTIHQWPATLVQPVGSPLSLECTVEGTSNPNLYWYRQAAGRGLQLLFYSVGIGQISSEVPQNLSASRPQDRQFILSSKKLLLSDSGFYLCAWGALRNTDTQYFGPGTRLTVL.

The chain combines TRBV5-1 with TRBJ1-1; D not resolved. The germline gives CDR1 SGHRS, CDR2 YFSETQ. V dropped 4 bases and J dropped 0 bases, with 10 bases sitting between them. CDR3 length equals 14 residues. CDR3 in DNA: TGCGCCAGCAGCACTGAGGATCTGAACACTGAAGCTTTCTTT. This encodes CASSTEDLNTEAFF.

A single count supports this clone. This chain uses TRBV4-2 with TRBJ2-1; TRBD1 is a possible D gene (6 bases). From germline, CDR1 is LGHNA and CDR2 YNFKEQ. The CDR3 runs to 17 residues. V lost 3 bases to trimming and J lost 2 bases, with 17 bases between them. CDR3 in amino acids: CASSQGAGADPYNEQFF. Here the CDR3 DNA reads TGTGCCAGCAGCCAGGGGGCAGGAGCGGATCCCTACAATGAGCAGTTCTTC.

This chain links TRBV2 with TRBJ2-7, with 8 bases matching TRBD1. The V segment lost 8 bases and the J segment 6 bases; nucleotides outside the gene matches: 6. The CDR3 loop spans 12 amino acids. Germline CDR1 is SNHLY and CDR2 is FYNNEI. In DNA form, the CDR3 reads TGTGCCAGCGGGACAGGCTTTCGCGAGCAGTACTTC. It codes for CASGTGFREQYF.

The chain links TRBV4-2 to TRBJ2-1, with a weak D call TRBD1 (6 bases). Between the trimmed V and J ends, which lost 0 bases and 1 base, there was a span of 19 bases. The CDR3 length is 19 residues. CDR1 LGHNA and CDR2 YNFKEQ come from the germline V gene. The CDR3 DNA sequence: TGTGCCAGCAGCCAAGATCTCAGTCGGGCCAGGGGATCCTACAATGAGCAGTTCTTC. This gives the protein CASSQDLSRARGSYNEQFF.

For the CDR3, the DNA is TGTGCCTGGTCCCGTGGGGAGGGGAATGAGCAGTTCTTC. It codes for CAWSRGEGNEQFF. The gene calls are TRBV30 and TRBJ2-1, with TRBD2 matching over 7 bases. The CDR3 spans 13 residues. V gave up 5 bases and J gave up 7 bases; unmatched junction bases: 8. Germline CDR1 and CDR2: GTSNPN and SVGIG (reference sequence).

There are a few counts of this clone. The chain carries TRBV6-1 and TRBJ1-5; no clear D gene. Germline CDR1 reads MNHNS; CDR2 reads SASEGT. With 4 bases removed from V and 4 bases from J, the gap between germline ends came to 11 bases. This CDR3 spans 14 amino acids. The DNA for the CDR3 is TGTGCCAGCAGTGCGGCGGTGGAAAATCAGCCCCAGCATTTT. Translating it yields CASSAAVENQPQHF.

This clone was counted only a few times. This rearrangement joins TRBV29-1 to TRBJ2-1, with a possible D match to TRBD1 (7 bases). Trimming took off 4 bases at V and 10 bases at J, with 20 bases between the two ends. This CDR3 has 14 amino acids. Germline V lookup: CDR1 SQVTM, CDR2 ANQGSEA. CDR3 amino acids: CSVAGGTRRGEQFF. CDR3 coding DNA: TGCAGCGTTGCAGGGGGGACAAGAAGAGGGGAGCAGTTCTTC.

The chain carries TRBV2 and TRBJ1-1, with D maybe TRBD1 (6 bases). This CDR3 region has 17 residues. The germline CDR1 and CDR2 sequences are SNHLY and FYNNEI. The germline V and J ends were trimmed by 5 bases and 2 bases, with 21 bases remaining between them. The CDR3 DNA reads TGTGCCAGCAGTCCCCCCGGACAGATTAGGTCAAACACTGAAGCTTTCTTT. This encodes CASSPPGQIRSNTEAFF.

There are a few counts of this clone. The genes are TRBV7-2 and TRBJ2-7, with TRBD2 identical over 10 bases. CDR1 and CDR2 (germline): SGHTA, FQGNSA. V lost 1 base to trimming and J lost 2 bases; unmatched junction nucleotides: 8. This CDR3 has 17 residues. CDR3 DNA: TGTGCCAGCAGCTTAGTGGCTAGCGGGGGTGCGGCCTACGAGCAGTACTTC. It is translated as CASSLVASGGAAYEQYF. Drawing the rest from reference TRBV7-2 and TRBJ2-7, the complete variable domain is GAGVSQSPSNKVTEKGKDVELRCDPISGHTALYWYRQSLGQGLEFLIYFQGNSAPDKSGLPSDRFSAERTGGSVSTLTIQRTQQEDSAVYLCASSLVASGGAAYEQYFGPGTRLTVT.

This clone was counted between two and nine times. The V gene is TRBV29-1, the J gene TRBJ2-5; 9 positions match TRBD2. The V and J ends lost 3 bases and 0 bases, in that order; junction bases with no gene match: 2. Germline V gene sequence: CDR1 SQVTM, CDR2 ANQGSEA. The CDR3 has 14 amino acids. The CDR3: CSVESGGNQETQYF. CDR3 DNA: TGCAGCGTTGAGAGCGGGGGGAACCAAGAGACCCAGTACTTC.

V is TRBV30 and J is TRBJ1-1, with TRBD1 matching 11 bases. The CDR3 has 15 amino acids. From germline, CDR1 is GTSNPN and CDR2 SVGIG (reference sequence). V gave up 1 base and J gave up 5 bases; unmatched junction bases: 6. This chain's CDR3 is CAWSAHGTGGTEAFF. The CDR3 DNA follows: TGTGCCTGGAGTGCCCATGGGACAGGGGGGACTGAAGCTTTCTTT.

V usage is TRBV28 and J usage is TRBJ2-7; no clear D. V gave up 4 bases and J gave up 3 bases, with 13 bases separating them. CDR3 length: 14 amino acids. Germline CDR1 and CDR2: MDHEN and SYDVKM. This CDR3 reads CASSSDPTSYEQYF. In DNA, the CDR3 is TGTGCCAGCAGTTCCGACCCTACAAGCTACGAGCAGTACTTC. The whole variable domain, filled in from reference TRBV28 and TRBJ2-7, reads DVKVTQSSRYLVKRTGEKVFLECVQDMDHENMFWYRQDPGLGLRLIYFSYDVKMKEKGDIPEGYSVSREKKERFSLILESASTNQTSMYLCASSSDPTSYEQYFGPGTRLTVT.

The CDR3 DNA reads as TGTGCCAGCTCCCTCCAGGGGAGGGGCCACAATGAGCAGTTCTTC. Protein: CASSLQGRGHNEQFF. The V call is TRBV18, the J call TRBJ2-1; a possible D gene is TRBD2 (7 bases). CDR1 is KGHSH, CDR2 LQKENI, per germline. Trimming shortened V by 6 bases and J by 5 bases, and 17 bases separated the two germline ends. This CDR3 comprises 15 residues.

The chain carries TRBV4-3 and TRBJ2-1; D is undetermined. The germline CDR1 and CDR2 sequences are LGHNA and YSLEER. The ends were cut back, 4 bases at V and 7 bases at J, with 11 bases in the middle. The CDR3 contains 13 residues. Written as DNA, the CDR3 is TGCGCCAGCAGCCCAAGCCTAGTTAATGAGCAGTTCTTC. Translation gives CASSPSLVNEQFF.

In its sample, this clone was seen a few times. The CDR3 sequence: CSVATAVNTEAFF. CDR3 coding DNA: TGCAGCGTCGCGACAGCAGTGAACACTGAAGCTTTCTTT. This chain joins TRBV29-1 and TRBJ1-1, with a weak D call TRBD1 (5 bases). V was cut by 6 bases and J by 0 bases, with 11 bases left in between. This CDR3 has 13 amino acids. CDR1 SQVTM and CDR2 ANQGSEA come from the germline V gene. The full variable domain, with the rest looked up from reference TRBV29-1 and TRBJ1-1, is SAVISQKPSRDICQRGTSLTIQCQVDSQVTMMFWYRQQPGQSLTLIATANQGSEATYESGFVIDKFPISRPNLTFSTLTVSNMSPEDSSIYLCSVATAVNTEAFFGQGTRLTVV.

CDR3 in amino acids: CASSPWTSGTLRGEQFF. For the CDR3, the DNA is TGTGCCAGCAGCCCGTGGACTAGCGGGACGCTCAGGGGAGAGCAGTTCTTC. The chain recombines TRBV7-2 with TRBJ2-1; 12 bases line up with TRBD2. The germline gives CDR1 SGHTA, CDR2 FQGNSA. The junction had 15 bases not matched to a gene; V was cut back by 5 bases and J by 10 bases. There are 17 residues in the CDR3.

This clone was counted a few times. This chain links TRBV11-2 with TRBJ2-1; TRBD2 might be the D (6 bases). Germline lookup yields CDR1 SGHAT and CDR2 FQNNGV. The V gene lost 5 bases and the J gene lost 3 bases, with 17 bases spanning the gap. The CDR3 sequence is 16 residues long. DNA of the CDR3: TGTGCCAGCAGCGAGGGGACTTATAGCAGCTACAATGAGCAGTTCTTC. It translates to CASSEGTYSSYNEQFF.

This clone was picked up a small number of times. V is TRBV5-1 and J is TRBJ1-1; the D gene is possibly TRBD1 (5 bases). Trimming pared 0 bases from V and 1 base from J, leaving 10 bases between. Germline CDR1 reads SGHRS; CDR2 reads YFSETQ. The CDR3 totals 15 residues. The CDR3 loop is CASSLDGAANTEAFF. The CDR3 bases are TGCGCCAGCAGCTTGGACGGGGCTGCGAACACTGAAGCTTTCTTT. Full variable domain (missing parts from reference TRBV5-1 and TRBJ1-1): KAGVTQTPRYLIKTRGQQVTLSCSPISGHRSVSWYQQTPGQGLQFLFEYFSETQRNKGNFPGRFSGRQFSNSRSEMNVSTLELGDSALYLCASSLDGAANTEAFFGQGTRLTVV.

The chain uses TRBV14 and TRBJ2-1; D may match TRBD1 or TRBD2 (5 bases each). The CDR3 totals 14 residues. Germline-derived CDR1 and CDR2 are SGHDN and FVKESK. V was pared by 5 bases and J by 4 bases, with 12 bases between. CDR3 DNA sequence: TGTGCCAGCAGCACCCGGGGCGGGTACAATGAGCAGTTCTTC. Encoded protein: CASSTRGGYNEQFF.

This chain joins TRBV28 and TRBJ2-5; 9 nucleotides agree with TRBD2. Unmatched junction bases numbered 10, after V lost 5 bases and J lost 3 bases. CDR1 MDHEN and CDR2 SYDVKM come from the germline V gene. The CDR3 consists of 16 residues. CDR3 sequence: CASSGGSGSWEETQYF. The DNA for the CDR3 is TGTGCCAGCAGTGGGGGTAGCGGGAGTTGGGAAGAGACCCAGTACTTC. The variable domain in full, completed from reference TRBV28 and TRBJ2-5, reads DVKVTQSSRYLVKRTGEKVFLECVQDMDHENMFWYRQDPGLGLRLIYFSYDVKMKEKGDIPEGYSVSREKKERFSLILESASTNQTSMYLCASSGGSGSWEETQYFGPGTRLLVL.

The V gene is TRBV29-1, the J gene TRBJ2-5; D gene uncertain. This CDR3 region has 13 residues. Trimming took 4 bases from V and 2 from J, leaving 11 bases between them. Germline-derived CDR1 and CDR2 are SQVTM and ANQGSEA. The DNA for the CDR3 is TGCAGCGTTGCCCCCGCAGCGCAAGAGACCCAGTACTTC. Translation gives CSVAPAAQETQYF.